Shown below are 20 T cell receptor beta chains from a single sample sequenced in a study of blood T cell repertoires in COVID-19. This table comes from immunoSEQ multiplex PCR, and its TCRdb copy is limited to in-frame clones, with some not included. The data contain about 220,000 clones, roughly four fifths of them singletons. The sequenced sample was peripheral blood. The source of these receptors is a woman aged 40 to 49 with active or convalescent COVID-19.

V usage is TRBV7-3 and J usage is TRBJ2-2; D remains ambiguous. Germline V gene data show CDR1 as SGHTA and CDR2 as FQGTGA. V was cut by 0 bases and J by 5 bases, with 7 bases left in between. This CDR3 contains 14 residues. The CDR3 coding sequence is TGTGCCAGCAGCTTAACTGTCGGTACCGGGGAGCTGTTTTTT. Amino acid sequence: CASSLTVGTGELFF.

The CDR3 DNA sequence: TGTGCTAGTGACCAGGGGGTGGGCACAGATACGCAGTATTTT. Protein: CASDQGVGTDTQYF. The chain employs TRBV12-5 and TRBJ2-3; 7 positions agree with TRBD1. The junction had 5 bases not matched to a gene; V was cut back by 7 bases and J by 1 base. The CDR3 has 14 residues. The germline V gene has CDR1 LGHNT and CDR2 FRNRAP. Full variable domain (rest looked up from reference TRBV12-5 and TRBJ2-3): DARVTQTPRHKVTEMGQEVTMRCQPILGHNTVFWYRQTMMQGLELLAYFRNRAPLDDSGMPKDRFSAEMPDATLATLKIQPSEPRDSAVYFCASDQGVGTDTQYFGPGTRLTVL.

The chain joins TRBV5-5 to TRBJ1-1; possible D gene TRBD1, 5 bases. V was trimmed by 2 bases and J by 0 bases, leaving 11 bases between them. CDR1 and CDR2 (germline): SGHKS, YYEKEE (reference sequence). This CDR3 comprises 15 residues. The CDR3 DNA sequence: TGTGCCAGCAGCTTAACAGGAGCCTTGAACACTGAAGCTTTCTTT. It is translated as CASSLTGALNTEAFF.

The V and J genes are TRBV12-5 and TRBJ1-1; D remains ambiguous. CDR3 length: 12 residues. Per the germline V gene, CDR1 is LGHNT and CDR2 is FRNRAP. V was shortened by 2 bases and J by 10 bases, with 11 bases between the two germline ends. The CDR3 reads CASGLSRLAAFF. Here the CDR3 DNA reads TGTGCTAGTGGTTTGTCCCGACTCGCAGCTTTCTTT.

This chain connects TRBV11-3 to TRBJ1-2; D remains unclear. V lost 5 bases to trimming and J lost 6 bases, with 22 bases between them. This CDR3 region has 16 residues. The germline V gene encodes CDR1 SGHNT and CDR2 YENEEA. The CDR3 sequence: CASSPRSRGEGDGYTF. CDR3 nucleotides: TGTGCCAGCAGCCCAAGATCTCGGGGAGAGGGCGATGGCTACACCTTC.

J is TRBJ1-6 and V is TRBV9; D not resolved. The V end lost 4 bases, the J end lost 10 bases, and 15 bases lay between the germline ends. The CDR3 length is 14 residues. Germline CDR1 reads SGDLS; CDR2 reads YYNGEE. The CDR3 sequence: CASSPRDAGSPLHF. CDR3 sequence (DNA): TGTGCCAGCAGCCCACGGGATGCGGGCTCACCCCTCCACTTT. Full variable domain (rest looked up from reference TRBV9 and TRBJ1-6): DSGVTQTPKHLITATGQRVTLRCSPRSGDLSVYWYQQSLDQGLQFLIQYYNGEERAKGNILERFSAQQFPDLHSELNLSSLELGDSALYFCASSPRDAGSPLHFGNGTRLTVT.

The gene calls are TRBV5-1 and TRBJ2-2; tentative D call: TRBD1 (5 bases). The CDR3 loop spans 15 amino acids. V was cut by 0 bases and J by 7 bases, with 13 bases left in between. The germline CDR1 and CDR2 sequences are SGHRS and YFSETQ. CDR3 region: CASSLVQGSGGELFF. DNA of the CDR3: TGCGCCAGCAGCTTGGTTCAGGGATCGGGCGGGGAGCTGTTTTTT.

V gene TRBV24-1 combines with J gene TRBJ1-2, with D hard to call. Germline V gene lookup returns CDR1 KGHDR and CDR2 SFDVKD. This CDR3 is built from 12 residues. V shed 6 bases and J shed 3 bases, with 7 bases lying between them. The CDR3 region is CATSFGDYGYTF. CDR3 sequence (DNA): TGTGCCACCAGTTTCGGAGACTATGGCTACACCTTC.

The chain is built from TRBV27 and TRBJ2-7; possible D gene TRBD1, 5 bases. This CDR3 comprises 17 residues. Trimming cost V 6 bases and J 4 bases, with 25 bases left between them. The germline V gene has CDR1 MNHEY and CDR2 SMNVEV (reference sequence). The CDR3 sequence is CASSPLNGALRSYEQYF. CDR3 nucleotide sequence: TGTGCCAGCAGCCCACTTAATGGGGCGCTTAGATCTTACGAGCAGTACTTC.

This clone was observed a handful of times. CDR3 coding DNA: TGTGCCACCAGTGCAGTCAATGAGCAGTTCTTC. It codes for CATSAVNEQFF. This sequence joins TRBV24-1 and TRBJ2-1; D ambiguous. This CDR3 has 11 amino acids. Per the germline V gene, CDR1 is KGHDR and CDR2 is SFDVKD. V gave up 5 bases and J gave up 6 bases, with 4 bases separating them.

The gene calls are TRBV9 and TRBJ1-1; possible D gene TRBD1, 5 bases. Trimming removed 0 bases at V and 1 base at J, with 10 bases between. Germline V gene sequence: CDR1 SGDLS, CDR2 YYNGEE. The CDR3 length is 15 residues. As DNA, the CDR3 is TGTGCCAGCAGCGTAGAGGGGTCAAGGAACACTGAAGCTTTCTTT. The encoded protein is CASSVEGSRNTEAFF.

The CDR3 coding sequence is TGTGCCAGCAGGGACAGGGGACACAATGAGCAGTTCTTC. This codes for CASRDRGHNEQFF. This rearrangement joins TRBV2 to TRBJ2-1; 9 nucleotides align to TRBD1. The CDR3 totals 13 residues. The ends lost 6 bases at V and 5 bases at J; junction bases unmatched: 2. Looked up from germline, CDR1 is SNHLY and CDR2 is FYNNEI.

Notes on this clone: A read error may produce the germline difference seen at one junction end. The chain combines TRBV10-3 with TRBJ1-3; possible D gene TRBD1, 6 bases. This CDR3 has 17 residues. Germline values: CDR1 ENHRY, CDR2 SYGVKD. This CDR3 reads CAISESIQGTSENTIYF. CDR3 DNA: TGTGCCATCAGTGAGTCGATTCAGGGGACCTCTGAAAACACCATATATTTT.

The chain has TRBV27 and TRBJ2-3; 7 bases are a match to TRBD2. Germline CDR1 is MNHEY and CDR2 is SMNVEV (reference sequence). V dropped 6 bases and J dropped 1; count of bases not matched to a gene: 22. The CDR3 is 20 amino acids. The CDR3 region is CASRYPLEQRGLRCTDTQYF. CDR3 coding DNA: TGTGCCAGCAGGTATCCTTTGGAACAGCGGGGTCTAAGATGCACAGATACGCAGTATTTT.

This chain joins TRBV28 and TRBJ1-5; TRBD1 agrees at 10 bases. V dropped 6 bases and J dropped 3; count of bases not matched to a gene: 8. Germline V gene lookup returns CDR1 MDHEN and CDR2 SYDVKM. CDR3 length equals 16 residues. The chain's CDR3 is CASRDPGQGFNQPQHF. CDR3 in DNA: TGTGCCAGCAGGGATCCGGGACAGGGGTTCAATCAGCCCCAGCATTTT.

This chain connects TRBV11-3 to TRBJ2-7; TRBD1 matches at 7 bases. The trim removed 7 bases at V and 3 bases at J, leaving 9 bases unmatched. Germline V gene lookup returns CDR1 SGHNT and CDR2 YENEEA. The CDR3 length is 14 residues. For the CDR3, the DNA is TGTGCCAGCAATCCAACCGCAGGGGGCTACGAGCAGTACTTC. Encoded protein: CASNPTAGGYEQYF.

The CDR3 DNA is TGTGCCTGGAGTGTAAATCAGCCGACAACAACTAATGAAAAACTGTTTTTT. Translating gives CAWSVNQPTTTNEKLFF. V and J are TRBV30 and TRBJ1-4; unclear D gene. This CDR3 has 17 residues. V dropped 0 bases and J dropped 0 bases, with 14 bases sitting between them. Looked up from germline, CDR1 is GTSNPN and CDR2 is SVGIG (reference sequence).

The chain is built from TRBV4-1 and TRBJ1-6; D call uncertain. Trimming shortened V by 1 base and J by 5 bases, and 12 bases separated the two germline ends. The CDR3 covers 16 residues. Germline CDR1 and CDR2: MGHRA and YSYEKL. The CDR3 loop is CASSQAFPVNNSPLHF. Here the CDR3 DNA reads TGCGCCAGCAGCCAAGCCTTTCCCGTAAATAATTCACCCCTCCACTTT.

The chain employs TRBV7-9 and TRBJ2-1, with 10 bases that match TRBD2. With V trimmed by 1 base and J by 4 bases, 4 bases remained unmatched. This CDR3 region has 16 residues. Germline assignment: CDR1 SEHNR and CDR2 FQNEAQ (reference sequence). The CDR3 DNA reads as TGTGCCAGCAGCTTAGGGCTAGCGGGGGAGTACAATGAGCAGTTCTTC. Translation gives CASSLGLAGEYNEQFF.

Concerning this clone: The identical CDR3 is also encoded by other nucleotide sequences in the sample. The V gene is TRBV6-5, the J gene TRBJ1-1; D ambiguous. Germline CDR1 is MNHEY and CDR2 is SVGAGI. The germline V and J ends were trimmed by 0 bases and 1 base, with 3 bases remaining between them. The CDR3 is 13 amino acids. CDR3 protein: CASSYSRNTEAFF. In DNA form, the CDR3 reads TGTGCCAGCAGTTACTCTAGGAACACTGAAGCTTTCTTT.